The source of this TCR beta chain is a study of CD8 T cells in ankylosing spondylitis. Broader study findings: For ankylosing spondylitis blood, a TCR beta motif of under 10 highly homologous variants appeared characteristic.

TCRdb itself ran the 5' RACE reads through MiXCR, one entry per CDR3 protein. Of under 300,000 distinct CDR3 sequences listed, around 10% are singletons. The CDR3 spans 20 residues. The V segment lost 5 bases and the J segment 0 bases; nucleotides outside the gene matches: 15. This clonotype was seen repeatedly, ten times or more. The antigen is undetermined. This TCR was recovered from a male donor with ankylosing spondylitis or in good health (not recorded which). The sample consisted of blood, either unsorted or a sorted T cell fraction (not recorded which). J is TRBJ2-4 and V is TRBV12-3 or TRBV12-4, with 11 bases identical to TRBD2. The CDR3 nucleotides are TGTGCCAGCAGTCCTCCTTGGACTAGCGGGCCGCGTTTAGCCAAAAACATTCAGTACTTC. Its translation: CASSPPWTSGPRLAKNIQYF.